This note documents a single T cell receptor beta chain sequence. Using unique molecular identifiers, the investigators prepared the TCRbeta library. TCRdb ran MiXCR on the PCR reads and lists one entry per CDR3 protein. This table has about 420,000 distinct CDR3 sequences, roughly 16% appearing once. The CDR3 contains 15 residues. Germline CDR1 reads SEHNR; CDR2 reads FQNEAQ (reference sequence). The V and J ends lost 1 base and 3 bases respectively, with 10 bases between them. The sample comes from a study of T-cell reconstitution after alpha-beta-depleted transplantation in children. The sequencing used PBMCs, mostly from graft donor cells, collected 360 days after TCRalphabeta/CD19-depleted stem cell transplant. This sequence was found in a boy younger than two who had a stem cell transplant for Wiskott-Aldrich syndrome, so the T cells may come from the graft donor. This chain uses TRBV7-9 with TRBJ2-1; TRBD1 or TRBD2 may be the D gene (5 bases each). CDR3 in amino acids: CASSLGGVIYNEQFF. In DNA, the CDR3 is TGTGCCAGCAGCTTAGGAGGGGTGATCTACAATGAGCAGTTCTTC.